The next 7 T cell receptor beta chains were all read from a single sample in a study of OX40 agonist ivuxolimab in advanced cancers. The table came from immunoSEQ multiplex PCR; TCRdb's copy has only in-frame clones and leaves some out. Of 40,000 to 45,000 clones listed, 85% to 95% are singletons. The material was CD4+ or CD8+ T cells sorted from blood, obtained in a trial of the OX40 agonist ivuxolimab. These receptors were taken from an adult with an advanced solid tumor such as melanoma, head and neck, liver or kidney cancer.

This clone was seen only once. This sequence joins TRBV11-2 and TRBJ2-5; 13 bases map to TRBD2. From germline, CDR1 is SGHAT and CDR2 FQNNGV. This CDR3 has 17 residues. After removal of 1 base from V and 5 bases from J, the junction contained 7 bases not matched to a gene. DNA of the CDR3: TGTGCCAGCAGCTTAGGTATGACTAGCGGGAGGCTGGAGACCCAGTACTTC. This codes for CASSLGMTSGRLETQYF.

In this sample, this clone turned up a few times. The DNA of the CDR3 is TGCGCCAGCAGCTTGGGACAAGTGAACACTGAAGCTTTCTTT. It yields the protein CASSLGQVNTEAFF. V and J are TRBV5-1 and TRBJ1-1, with D unresolved. CDR1 and CDR2 from the germline V gene are SGHRS and YFSETQ. Trimming stripped 0 bases from V and 0 bases from J, with 6 bases between. The CDR3 runs 14 residues. The complete variable domain, with remaining parts taken from reference TRBV5-1 and TRBJ1-1, reads KAGVTQTPRYLIKTRGQQVTLSCSPISGHRSVSWYQQTPGQGLQFLFEYFSETQRNKGNFPGRFSGRQFSNSRSEMNVSTLELGDSALYLCASSLGQVNTEAFFGQGTRLTVV.

The rearrangement uses TRBV9 and TRBJ2-7; 10 bases are shared with TRBD2. The V gene end was trimmed by 0 bases and the J gene end by 2 bases; junction bases not matched to a gene: 2. Germline CDR1 reads SGDLS; CDR2 reads YYNGEE. The CDR3 is 15 residues long. CDR3 nucleotide sequence: TGTGCCAGCAGCGTAGCTAGCGGGGGACCCTACGAGCAGTACTTC. Translating it yields CASSVASGGPYEQYF.

The chain carries TRBV9 and TRBJ2-3, with 9 nucleotides matching TRBD1. This CDR3 is 15 amino acids long. Germline V CDR1 and CDR2: SGDLS, YYNGEE. Trimming cost V 0 bases and J 4 bases; bases outside gene matches: 3. In nucleotides, the CDR3 is TGTGCCAGCAGCGTAGTGGGACAGGGAGCAGATACGCAGTATTTT. Translation: CASSVVGQGADTQYF.

This chain connects TRBV4-3 to TRBJ2-1; 8 bases are a match to TRBD2. Germline V CDR1 and CDR2: LGHNA, YSLEER. V dropped 0 bases and J dropped 7; count of bases not matched to a gene: 5. CDR3 length equals 15 residues. CDR3 protein: CASSQEGLGINEQFF. CDR3 bases: TGCGCCAGCAGCCAAGAGGGACTAGGTATAAATGAGCAGTTCTTC.

The chain combines TRBV9 with TRBJ2-1; possibly TRBD2 for D (5 bases). Between the trimmed V and J ends, which lost 0 bases and 1 base, there was a span of 8 bases. The CDR3 is 15 residues long. Germline V gene sequence: CDR1 SGDLS, CDR2 YYNGEE. CDR3 bases: TGTGCCAGCAGCGTAGGCGGGCCTTCCTACAATGAGCAGTTCTTC. The encoded protein is CASSVGGPSYNEQFF.

The chain couples TRBV4-1 to TRBJ2-2; a weak D match, TRBD2 (5 bases). This CDR3 is built from 13 residues. Trimming removed 0 bases from V and 11 bases from J, with 10 bases in between. The germline V gene encodes CDR1 MGHRA and CDR2 YSYEKL. The CDR3 sequence is CASSQDRPGELFF. Here the CDR3 DNA reads TGCGCCAGCAGCCAAGATCGGCCGGGAGAGCTGTTTTTT.